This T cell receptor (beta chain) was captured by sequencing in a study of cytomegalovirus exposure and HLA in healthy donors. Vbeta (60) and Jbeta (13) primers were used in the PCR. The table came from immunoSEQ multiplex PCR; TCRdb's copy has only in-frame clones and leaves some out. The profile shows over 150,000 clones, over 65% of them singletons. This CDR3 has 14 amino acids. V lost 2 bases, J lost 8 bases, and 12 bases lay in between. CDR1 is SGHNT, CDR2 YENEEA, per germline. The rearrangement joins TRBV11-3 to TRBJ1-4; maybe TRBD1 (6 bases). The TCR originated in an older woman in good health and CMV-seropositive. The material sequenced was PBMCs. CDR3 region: CASSLRGTDEKLFF. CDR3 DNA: TGTGCCAGCAGCTTAAGGGGGACGGACGAAAAACTGTTTTTT.